This TCR beta chain was sequenced during a study of vaccination and CD4 T cells after COVID-19. Study in general: Median time from second vaccine dose to sampling was roughly 76 days (14 to 241).

The J segment lost 2 bases and the V segment lost 7 bases, leaving 2 bases of the junction unmatched. The CDR3 has 13 residues. Germline V gene data show CDR1 as GTSNPN and CDR2 as SVGIG (reference sequence). In regard to this clonotype: Its matching antigen is unknown.

The treatment here: roughly nine-day PBMC culture with coronavirus spike peptide pools or control peptides (ViraFEST assay). Researchers used the Oncomine TCR Beta short-read assay to sequence DNA from cultured CD4+ T cells. TCRdb re-analysed the PCR reads in MiXCR, keeping a single row per CDR3 protein. The sample yields some 12,000 distinct CDR3 sequences, around 60% seen once. The chain combines TRBV30 with TRBJ1-5; TRBD1 matches at 10 bases. Sequencing was carried out using CD4+ T cells from blood, cultured in vitro. The receptor was isolated from a human donor who had recovered from COVID-19. The CDR3 protein is CAYGQGGNQPQHF. In DNA form, the CDR3 reads TGTGCCTACGGACAGGGGGGCAATCAGCCCCAGCATTTT. Drawing the rest from reference TRBV30 and TRBJ1-5, the complete variable domain is SQTIHQWPATLVQPVGSPLSLECTVEGTSNPNLYWYRQAAGRGLQLLFYSVGIGQISSEVPQNLSASRPQDRQFILSSKKLLLSDSGFYLCAYGQGGNQPQHFGDGTRLSIL.